Listed here is a single T cell receptor (beta chain). How the authors handled the data: From reference gene primer amplification, estimates of nucleated cell counts were derived. The method was immunoSEQ multiplex PCR; TCRdb's version includes in-frame clones alone and lacks a portion of them. Clonal size and the V and J genes are those of that table, whereas D and trimming came from the DNA. The table records roughly 67,000 clones, about 82% of them present only once. Germline assignment: CDR1 LNHDA and CDR2 SQIVND (reference sequence). V lost 4 bases, J lost 8 bases, and 6 bases stayed unmatched. The CDR3 is 15 amino acids. This sample was taken from a study of blood T cell repertoires in COVID-19. Background on the study: Specimens from acute and convalescent COVID-19 originated in the United States, Italy and Spain. The analysed material was cDNA or gDNA that came from T cells, B-cell-depleted T cells, or PBMCs.

The chain employs TRBV19 and TRBJ2-1; 12 positions agree with TRBD2. The sequence derives from a man aged 50-60 years with acute or convalescent COVID-19. The sequencing input was peripheral blood. CDR3 residues: CASSTLAGGPDEQFF. In nucleotides, the CDR3 is TGTGCCAGTAGTACCCTAGCGGGAGGGCCGGATGAGCAGTTCTTC. Together with reference TRBV19 and TRBJ2-1, the CDR3 gives the full variable domain: DGGITQSPKYLFRKEGQNVTLSCEQNLNHDAMYWYRQDPGQGLRLIYYSQIVNDFQKGDIAEGYSVSREKKESFPLTVTSAQKNPTAFYLCASSTLAGGPDEQFFGPGTRLTVL.